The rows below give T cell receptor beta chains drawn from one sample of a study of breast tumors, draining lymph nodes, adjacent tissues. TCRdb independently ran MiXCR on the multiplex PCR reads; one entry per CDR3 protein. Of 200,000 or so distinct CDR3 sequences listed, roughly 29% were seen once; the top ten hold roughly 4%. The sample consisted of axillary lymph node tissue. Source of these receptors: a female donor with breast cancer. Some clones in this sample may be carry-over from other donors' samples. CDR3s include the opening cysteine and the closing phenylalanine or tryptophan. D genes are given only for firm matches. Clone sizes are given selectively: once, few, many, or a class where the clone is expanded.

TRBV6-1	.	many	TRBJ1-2	CASSAGGAQSYGYTF	TGTGCCAGCAGTGCCGGGGGGGCGCAAAGCTATGGCTACACCTTC
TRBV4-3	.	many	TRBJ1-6	CASSQDWAGPRSPLHF	TGCGCCAGCAGCCAAGACTGGGCAGGGCCAAGGTCACCCCTCCACTTT
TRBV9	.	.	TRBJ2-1	CASSGGGLLHNEPFF	TGTGCCAGCAGCGGAGGAGGACTCCTCCACAATGAGCCGTTCTTC
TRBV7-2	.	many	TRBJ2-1	CASSSLKRGRSNEQFF	TGTGCCAGCAGCTCCCTAAAAAGAGGGCGTTCCAATGAGCAGTTCTTC
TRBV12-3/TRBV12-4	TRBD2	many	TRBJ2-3	CASRASGGGTDTQYF	TGTGCCAGTCGGGCTAGCGGGGGGGGCACAGATACGCAGTATTTT
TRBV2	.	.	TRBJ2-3	CAGSRDCSTDTQYF	TGTGCCGGCTCAAGGGACTGTAGCACAGATACGCAGTATTTT
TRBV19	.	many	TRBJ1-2	CASSTSGRWGYTF	TGTGCCAGTAGTACATCGGGACGGTGGGGCTACACCTTC
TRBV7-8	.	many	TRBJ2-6	CASSLVLGPGANVLTF	TGTGCCAGCAGCTTAGTATTAGGCCCTGGGGCCAACGTCCTGACTTTC
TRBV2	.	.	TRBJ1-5	CATKVGSGNQPQHF	TGTGCCACCAAGGTTGGGAGTGGCAATCAGCCCCAGCATTTT
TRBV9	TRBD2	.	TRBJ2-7	CASSPREGYEQYF	TGCGCCAGCAGCCCCCGGGAGGGCTACGAGCAGTACTTC
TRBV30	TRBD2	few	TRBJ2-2	CAWSASRSGSLAGELFF	TGTGCCTGGAGTGCTTCTCGAAGCGGGAGTTTGGCCGGGGAGCTGTTTTTT
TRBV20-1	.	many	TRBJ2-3	CSARQGFSPDTQYF	TGCAGTGCTAGACAGGGATTTTCGCCAGATACGCAGTATTTT
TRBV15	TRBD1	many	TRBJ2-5	CATSRDEGAEETQYF	TGTGCCACCAGCAGAGATGAGGGGGCTGAGGAGACCCAGTACTTC
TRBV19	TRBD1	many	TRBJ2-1	CASSWGQGYNEQFF	TGTGCCAGTAGTTGGGGACAGGGCTACAATGAGCAGTTCTTC
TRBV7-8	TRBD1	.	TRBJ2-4	CASSLARTGGLNIQYF	TGTGCCAGCAGCTTAGCGAGGACAGGGGGCCTTAACATTCAGTACTTC
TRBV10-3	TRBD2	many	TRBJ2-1	CAISATSADEQFF	TGTGCCATCAGTGCCACTAGCGCCGATGAGCAGTTCTTC